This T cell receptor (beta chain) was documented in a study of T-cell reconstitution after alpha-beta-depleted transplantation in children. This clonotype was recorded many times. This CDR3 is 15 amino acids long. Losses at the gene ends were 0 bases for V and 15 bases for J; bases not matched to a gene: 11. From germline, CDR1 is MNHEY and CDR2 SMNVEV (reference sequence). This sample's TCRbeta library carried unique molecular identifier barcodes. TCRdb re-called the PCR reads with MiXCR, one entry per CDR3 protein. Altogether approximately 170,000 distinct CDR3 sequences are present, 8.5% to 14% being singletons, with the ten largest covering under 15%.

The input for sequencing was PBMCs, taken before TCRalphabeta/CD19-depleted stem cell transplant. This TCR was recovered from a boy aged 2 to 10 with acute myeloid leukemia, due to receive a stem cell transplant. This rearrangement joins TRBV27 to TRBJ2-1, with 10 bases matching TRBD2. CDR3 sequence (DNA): TGTGCCAGCAGTTTATCCATCACGACTAGCGGGTTTGTGTTCTTC. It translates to CASSLSITTSGFVFF.